This is a list of T cell receptor beta chains from one sample in a study of shared clonotypes between healthy human individuals. Measured with immunoSEQ multiplex PCR; TCRdb has only the in-frame clones, and not every one. The sample has some 2 million clones; about 95% are singletons. Sequencing was done on a sample of naive CD8+ T cells sorted from blood. These receptors were obtained from a man between 18 and 35 years old in good health. Both conserved end residues are part of each CDR3. The D gene is left open where the match is weak. Only some rows state a clone size, as once, few, many or a class for expanded clones.

CDR3aa | CDR3nt | abundance | j_gene | len | d_gene | v_gene
CASSQAHAGGYGYTF | TGCGCCAGCAGCCAAGCTCACGCAGGGGGCTATGGCTACACCTTC | - | TRBJ1-2 | 15 | TRBD1 | TRBV4-3
CASMGGSQETQYF | TGTGCCAGCATGGGAGGGTCCCAAGAGACCCAGTACTTC | - | TRBJ2-5 | 13 | TRBD2 | TRBV7-9
CASSPTKGTQYF | TGTGCCAGCAGTCCCACGAAGGGTACGCAGTATTTT | - | TRBJ2-3 | 12 | - | TRBV27
CASNYLQGANEQYF | TGTGCCAGCAATTATTTACAGGGGGCCAACGAGCAGTACTTC | - | TRBJ2-7 | 14 | TRBD1 | TRBV2
CASSLSPYNEQFF | TGTGCCAGCAGCTTATCTCCGTACAATGAGCAGTTCTTC | - | TRBJ2-1 | 13 | - | TRBV11-2
CASSLVGFGETQYF | TGTGCCAGCAGCTTAGTTGGTTTCGGGGAGACCCAGTACTTC | - | TRBJ2-5 | 14 | - | TRBV7-9
CASSLTPSYEQYF | TGTGCCAGCAGTTTAACCCCCTCCTACGAGCAGTACTTC | few | TRBJ2-7 | 13 | - | TRBV27
CASSSWTGENYGYTF | TGTGCCAGCAGCTCGTGGACAGGGGAGAACTATGGCTACACCTTC | - | TRBJ1-2 | 15 | TRBD1 | TRBV9
CASSLEAEEYNEQFF | TGTGCCAGCAGCTTGGAAGCTGAAGAATACAATGAGCAGTTCTTC | - | TRBJ2-1 | 15 | - | TRBV5-5
CASSYPGSGSYNEQFF | TGTGCCAGCAGCTACCCCGGGAGTGGGTCCTACAATGAGCAGTTCTTC | - | TRBJ2-1 | 16 | - | TRBV7-9
CASSWTGLTGELFF | TGTGCCAGCAGCTGGACAGGGTTGACCGGGGAGCTGTTTTTT | - | TRBJ2-2 | 14 | TRBD1 | TRBV5-6
CASSGQGETQYF | TGTGCCAGCAGCGGACAGGGGGAGACCCAGTACTTC | - | TRBJ2-5 | 12 | TRBD1 | TRBV2
CASSDRSSYNEQFF | TGCGCCAGCAGTGACAGAAGCTCCTACAATGAGCAGTTCTTC | - | TRBJ2-1 | 14 | - | TRBV10-1
CASSPLWGLAGVGYEQYF | TGTGCCAGCAGCCCCCTGTGGGGACTAGCGGGAGTAGGGTACGAGCAGTACTTC | - | TRBJ2-7 | 18 | TRBD2 | TRBV11-2
CASRAEQFF | TGTGCCAGCCGGGCGGAGCAGTTCTTC | - | TRBJ2-1 | 9 | - | TRBV3-2
CSVEETGWQRGEQFF | TGCAGCGTTGAAGAGACGGGCTGGCAACGAGGTGAGCAGTTCTTC | - | TRBJ2-1 | 15 | - | TRBV29-1
CASSLLWGTSGGYTF | TGCGCCAGCAGCCTCCTCTGGGGTACTAGTGGGGGCTACACCTTC | - | TRBJ1-2 | 15 | - | TRBV4-1
CASTETPEYQETQYF | TGTGCCAGCACCGAGACCCCAGAGTACCAAGAGACCCAGTACTTC | - | TRBJ2-5 | 15 | - | TRBV7-6
CSVEDQRQQETQYF | TGCAGCGTTGAAGATCAGCGACAGCAAGAGACCCAGTACTTC | - | TRBJ2-5 | 14 | - | TRBV29-1
CASSLYLGDTDTQYF | TGTGCCAGCAGCTTATATTTGGGGGACACAGATACGCAGTATTTT | - | TRBJ2-3 | 15 | - | TRBV11-2